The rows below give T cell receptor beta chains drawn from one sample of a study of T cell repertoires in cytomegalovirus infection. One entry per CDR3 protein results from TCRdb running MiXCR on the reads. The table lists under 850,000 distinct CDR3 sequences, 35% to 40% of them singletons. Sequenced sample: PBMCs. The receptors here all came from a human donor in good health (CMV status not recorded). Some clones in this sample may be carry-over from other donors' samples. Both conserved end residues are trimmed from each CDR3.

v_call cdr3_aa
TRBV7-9 ASSPGGTSTDTQY
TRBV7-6 ASSYPGTGGDTQY
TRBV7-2 ASSSGQGENGYT
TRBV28 ASSPPDGPTNYGYT
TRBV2 ASFRDIPTNEKLF
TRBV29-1 SVEVLPGLAGFGGELF
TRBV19 ATGGFGQRGNTIY
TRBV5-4 ASSLTGPYYGYT
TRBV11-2 ASSLDLRGQPQH
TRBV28 ASTSFRGVNTEAF
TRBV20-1 SARDLLGALTTQY
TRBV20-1 SARTGGIEKLF
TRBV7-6 ASSSNRGLETYEQY
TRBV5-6 ASSLRTSGYQETQY
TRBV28 ASSLPRLANYGYT
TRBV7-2 ASSRQPTKNTEAL
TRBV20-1 SAPRPGQGGEQY
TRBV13 ASSLPWTGGRTDTQY
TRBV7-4 ASSPRGGGGSGNTIY
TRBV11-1 ASSELGGRETQY
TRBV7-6 ASSYDRGNEKLF
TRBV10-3 AISPITGTNSGELF
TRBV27 ASSLVGTVNYEQY
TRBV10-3 AISESMSSYEQY
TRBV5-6 ASSLAIQGAGSGNTIY
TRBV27 ASRLQGSLSYGYT
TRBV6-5 ASSYSGAQAREKLF